Following are 11 T cell receptor beta chains from one sample sequenced in a study of blood T cell repertoires in COVID-19. Some clones are missing from TCRdb's copy, which holds only in-frame ones; the method was immunoSEQ multiplex PCR. The sample lists around 200,000 clones; more than 75% were seen once. Sequenced input: peripheral blood. Receptor source: a man aged 45-65 years with acute or convalescent COVID-19.

The rearrangement joins TRBV4-1 to TRBJ1-2; TRBD1 aligns across 7 bases. Germline V gene data show CDR1 as MGHRA and CDR2 as YSYEKL. Trimming at V came to 5 bases and at J to 7 bases, leaving 13 bases not matched to a gene. This CDR3 region has 15 residues. For the CDR3, the DNA is TGCGCCAGCAGCGGACCGACAGGGCCTGCGCGTGGCTACACCTTC. It codes for CASSGPTGPARGYTF.

The genes are TRBV7-2 and TRBJ2-1; 13 bases agree with TRBD2. CDR3 length: 17 residues. J lost 8 bases, V lost 5 bases, and 12 bases had no gene match. Germline loops: CDR1 SGHTA, CDR2 FQGNSA. The CDR3 DNA reads TGTGCCAGCAGCCCAGGTCGCGGACTAGCGGGGGCCGATGAGCAGTTCTTC. This encodes CASSPGRGLAGADEQFF. Complete variable domain (other parts from reference TRBV7-2 and TRBJ2-1): GAGVSQSPSNKVTEKGKDVELRCDPISGHTALYWYRQSLGQGLEFLIYFQGNSAPDKSGLPSDRFSAERTGGSVSTLTIQRTQQEDSAVYLCASSPGRGLAGADEQFFGPGTRLTVL.

Points on this clone: Other DNA sequences within the sample encode an identical CDR3. The rearrangement uses TRBV3-1 (or the pseudogene TRBV3-2) and TRBJ1-2; 7 bases map to TRBD1. In germline, CDR1 is LGHDT, CDR2 YNNKEL (reference sequence). The length of the CDR3 is 15 residues. V shed 4 bases and J 0 bases; nucleotides not matched to a gene: 5. CDR3 region: CASSLGQPSNYGYTF. CDR3 DNA sequence: TGTGCCAGCAGCCTGGGACAGCCGTCTAACTATGGCTACACCTTC.

The chain couples TRBV29-1 to TRBJ2-7; 8 bases fit TRBD2. V trimming: 4 bases; J trimming: 6 bases; junction bases outside the gene matches: 14. This CDR3 spans 15 amino acids. Germline loops: CDR1 SQVTM, CDR2 ANQGSEA. The CDR3 DNA follows: TGCAGCGTTGTCCAGGGAGGCCGGGAGGGGGTCGAGCAGTACTTC. It codes for CSVVQGGREGVEQYF.

This chain joins TRBV6-5 and TRBJ2-5, with 10 bases identical to TRBD2. Unmatched junction bases numbered 11, after V lost 9 bases and J lost 7 bases. Germline V gene sequence: CDR1 MNHEY, CDR2 SVGAGI. The length of the CDR3 is 14 residues. This CDR3 is CARGSGGALLTQYF. The CDR3 region has the DNA TGTGCCAGGGGAAGCGGGGGGGCCTTGTTGACCCAGTACTTC.

This sequence joins TRBV30 and TRBJ1-2, with no clear D. The CDR3 totals 11 residues. Trimming removed 5 bases at V and 8 bases at J, with 12 bases between. Germline values: CDR1 GTSNPN, CDR2 SVGIG (reference sequence). CDR3 in amino acids: CAWGPARGYTF. The CDR3 DNA follows: TGTGCCTGGGGGCCTGCCAGGGGCTACACCTTC.

This clone showed up just once. The chain's CDR3 is CASSPLQGQTYGYTF. CDR3 coding DNA: TGTGCCAGCTCACCTCTTCAAGGACAGACCTATGGCTACACCTTC. The chain employs TRBV18 and TRBJ1-2, with D tentatively TRBD1 (6 bases). Germline-derived CDR1 and CDR2 are KGHSH and LQKENI. This CDR3 contains 15 residues. V lost 3 bases and J 4 bases, leaving 15 bases between the germline ends.

The DNA for the CDR3 is TGTGCCAGCAGCTTCGACGGACAGGGGGCCTACGAGCAGTACTTC. The encoded protein is CASSFDGQGAYEQYF. V and J are TRBV11-2 and TRBJ2-7; 10 bases fit TRBD1. There are 15 residues in the CDR3. The V segment lost 3 bases and the J segment 2 bases; nucleotides outside the gene matches: 4. The germline V gene has CDR1 SGHAT and CDR2 FQNNGV.

This chain connects TRBV18 to TRBJ1-1, with D possibly TRBD1 on 5 matching bases. Germline V CDR1 and CDR2: KGHSH, LQKENI. Trimming stripped 1 base from V and 8 bases from J, with 11 bases between. CDR3 size: 13 residues. CDR3 DNA: TGTGCCAGCTCACCACTGACAGAGACCGAAGCTTTCTTT. Protein sequence: CASSPLTETEAFF. The full variable domain, its missing parts supplied by reference TRBV18 and TRBJ1-1, is NAGVMQNPRHLVRRRGQEARLRCSPMKGHSHVYWYRQLPEEGLKFMVYLQKENIIDESGMPKERFSAEFPKEGPSILRIQQVVRGDSAAYFCASSPLTETEAFFGQGTRLTVV.

The chain combines TRBV27 with TRBJ1-1, with D tentatively TRBD1 (6 bases). Germline values: CDR1 MNHEY, CDR2 SMNVEV (reference sequence). Trimming removed 0 bases from V and 0 bases from J, with 14 bases in between. The CDR3 contains 17 residues. Here the CDR3 DNA reads TGTGCCAGCAGTTTATCCCCTCGGGGGGCGGTGAACACTGAAGCTTTCTTT. Its protein is CASSLSPRGAVNTEAFF.

The V gene is TRBV5-4, the J gene TRBJ2-3; D unclear. This CDR3 region has 12 residues. The V end was cut by 5 bases, the J end by 1 base, with 5 bases between. Germline V gives CDR1 SGHNT, CDR2 YYREEE (reference sequence). The DNA of the CDR3 is TGTGCCAGCAGGCTAGGCACAGATACGCAGTATTTT. Translation gives CASRLGTDTQYF.